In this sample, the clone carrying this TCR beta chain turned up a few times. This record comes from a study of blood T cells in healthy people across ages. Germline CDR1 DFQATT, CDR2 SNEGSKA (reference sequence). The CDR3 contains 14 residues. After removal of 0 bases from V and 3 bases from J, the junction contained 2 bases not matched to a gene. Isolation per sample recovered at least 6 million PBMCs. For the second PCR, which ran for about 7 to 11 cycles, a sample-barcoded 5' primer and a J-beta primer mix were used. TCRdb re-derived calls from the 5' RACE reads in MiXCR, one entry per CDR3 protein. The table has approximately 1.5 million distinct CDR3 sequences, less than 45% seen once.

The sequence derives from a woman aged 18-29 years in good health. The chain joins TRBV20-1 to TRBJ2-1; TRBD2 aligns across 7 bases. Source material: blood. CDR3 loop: CSARDSGHYNEQFF. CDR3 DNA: TGCAGTGCTAGAGATAGCGGGCACTACAATGAGCAGTTCTTC.